Listed here is a single T cell receptor (beta chain). In the same sample, other DNA sequences code for this CDR3. The data stem from a study of blood T cell repertoires in COVID-19. In the study overall: Both acute and convalescent COVID-19 samples were obtained from the United States, Italy and Spain. PBMCs, B-cell-depleted T cells, or T cells were the source of the cDNA or gDNA that made up the material.

Per the original methods: The assay estimated nucleated cells by amplifying reference gene primers. Assay: immunoSEQ multiplex PCR; the TCRdb copy retains only in-frame clones and omits some. The V and J calls and clone size are taken from that table; D and trimming were inferred from the DNA. The sample consists of about 65,000 clones, approximately 75% of them appearing once. Germline-derived CDR1 and CDR2 are SGHRS and YFSETQ. The CDR3 runs to 14 residues. Trimming pared 0 bases from V and 4 bases from J, leaving 8 bases between. The chain recombines TRBV5-1 with TRBJ1-3; the D is unclear. The material sequenced was peripheral blood. The sequence was collected from a man older than 75 with acute or convalescent COVID-19. The CDR3 DNA reads as TGCGCCAGCAGCTTGGTCGCCGGGGGAAACACCATATATTTT. Protein product: CASSLVAGGNTIYF.